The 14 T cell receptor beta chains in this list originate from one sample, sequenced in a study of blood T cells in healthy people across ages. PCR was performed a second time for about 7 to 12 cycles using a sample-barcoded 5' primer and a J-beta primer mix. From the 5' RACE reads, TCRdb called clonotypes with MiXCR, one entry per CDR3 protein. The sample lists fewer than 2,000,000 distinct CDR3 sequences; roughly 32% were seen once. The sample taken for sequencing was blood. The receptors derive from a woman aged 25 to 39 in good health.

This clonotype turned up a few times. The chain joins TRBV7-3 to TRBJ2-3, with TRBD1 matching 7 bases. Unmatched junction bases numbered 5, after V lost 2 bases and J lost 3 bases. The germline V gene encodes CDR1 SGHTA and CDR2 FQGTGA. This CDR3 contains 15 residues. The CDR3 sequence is CASSLAGGWTDTQYF. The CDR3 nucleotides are TGTGCCAGCAGCTTAGCAGGGGGTTGGACAGATACGCAGTATTTT.

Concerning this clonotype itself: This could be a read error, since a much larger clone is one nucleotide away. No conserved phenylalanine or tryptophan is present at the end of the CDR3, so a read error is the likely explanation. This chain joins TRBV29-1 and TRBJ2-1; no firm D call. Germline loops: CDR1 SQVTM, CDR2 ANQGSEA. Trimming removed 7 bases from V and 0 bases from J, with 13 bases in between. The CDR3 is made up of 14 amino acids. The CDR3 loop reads CSALTPSSYNEQFV. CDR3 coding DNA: TGCAGCGCCCTCACACCTAGCTCCTACAATGAGCAGTTCGTC.

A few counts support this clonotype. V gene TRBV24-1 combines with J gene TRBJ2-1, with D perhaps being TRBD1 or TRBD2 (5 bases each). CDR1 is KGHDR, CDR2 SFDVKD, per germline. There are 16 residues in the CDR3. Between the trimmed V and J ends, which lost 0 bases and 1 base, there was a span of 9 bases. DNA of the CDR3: TGTGCCACCAGTGATTTGGGGGGTAGGTCCTACAATGAGCAGTTCTTC. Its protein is CATSDLGGRSYNEQFF.

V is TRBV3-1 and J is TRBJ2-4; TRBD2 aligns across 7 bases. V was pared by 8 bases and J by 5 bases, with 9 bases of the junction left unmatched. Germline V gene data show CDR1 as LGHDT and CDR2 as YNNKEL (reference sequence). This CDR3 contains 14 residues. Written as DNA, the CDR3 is TGTGCCAGCTCACGAGCTGGGGGGGAAAACATTCAGTACTTC. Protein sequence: CASSRAGGENIQYF.

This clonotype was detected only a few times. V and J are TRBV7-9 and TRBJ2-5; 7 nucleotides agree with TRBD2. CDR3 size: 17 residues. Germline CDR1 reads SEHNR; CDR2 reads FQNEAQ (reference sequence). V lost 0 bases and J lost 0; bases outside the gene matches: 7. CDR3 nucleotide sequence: TGTGCCAGCAGCTTAGCGGGTGCGGGAGAGTACCAAGAGACCCAGTACTTC. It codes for CASSLAGAGEYQETQYF.

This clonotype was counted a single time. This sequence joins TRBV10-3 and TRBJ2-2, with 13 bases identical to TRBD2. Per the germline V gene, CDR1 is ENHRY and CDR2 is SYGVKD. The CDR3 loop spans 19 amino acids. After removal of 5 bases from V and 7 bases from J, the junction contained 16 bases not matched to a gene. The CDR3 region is CAISPLLAGGPREIGELFF. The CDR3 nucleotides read TGTGCCATCAGTCCTTTACTAGCGGGAGGGCCGCGTGAAATCGGGGAGCTGTTTTTT.

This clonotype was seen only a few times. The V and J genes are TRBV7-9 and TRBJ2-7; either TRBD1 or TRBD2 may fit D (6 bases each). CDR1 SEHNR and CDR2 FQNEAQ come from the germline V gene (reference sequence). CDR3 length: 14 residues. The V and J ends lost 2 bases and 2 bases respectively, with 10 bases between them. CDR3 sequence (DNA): TGTGCCAGCAGCTTACCGGGGGCGACCTACGAGCAGTACTTC. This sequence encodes CASSLPGATYEQYF. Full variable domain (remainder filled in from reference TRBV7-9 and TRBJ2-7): DTGVSQNPRHKITKRGQNVTFRCDPISEHNRLYWYRQTLGQGPEFLTYFQNEAQLEKSRLLSDRFSAERPKGSFSTLEIQRTEQGDSAMYLCASSLPGATYEQYFGPGTRLTVT.

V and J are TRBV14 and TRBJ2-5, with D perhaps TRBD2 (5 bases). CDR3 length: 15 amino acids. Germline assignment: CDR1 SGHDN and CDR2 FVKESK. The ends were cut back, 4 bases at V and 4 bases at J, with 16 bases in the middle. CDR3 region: CASSPKEGIVETQYF. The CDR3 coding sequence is TGTGCCAGCAGCCCCAAAGAGGGAATCGTAGAGACCCAGTACTTC.

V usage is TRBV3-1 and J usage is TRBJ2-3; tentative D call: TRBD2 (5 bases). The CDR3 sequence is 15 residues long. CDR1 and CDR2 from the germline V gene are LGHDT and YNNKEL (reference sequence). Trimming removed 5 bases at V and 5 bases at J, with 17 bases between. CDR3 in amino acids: CASSTRAGGLDTQYF. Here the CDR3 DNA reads TGTGCCAGCAGCACCCGGGCGGGTGGATTAGATACGCAGTATTTT.

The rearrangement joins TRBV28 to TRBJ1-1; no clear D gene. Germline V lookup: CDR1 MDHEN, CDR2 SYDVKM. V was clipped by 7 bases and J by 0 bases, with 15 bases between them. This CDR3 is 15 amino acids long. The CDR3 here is CASIPNTVLNTEAFF. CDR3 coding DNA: TGTGCCAGCATTCCAAACACGGTATTGAACACTGAAGCTTTCTTT.

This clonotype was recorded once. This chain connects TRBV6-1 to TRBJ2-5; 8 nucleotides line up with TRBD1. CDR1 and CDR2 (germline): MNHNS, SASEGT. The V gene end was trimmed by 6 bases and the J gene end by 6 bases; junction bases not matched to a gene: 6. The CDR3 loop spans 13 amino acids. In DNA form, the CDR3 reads TGTGCCAGCAGGTACAGGGGGAAGAAGACCCAGTACTTC. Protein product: CASRYRGKKTQYF.

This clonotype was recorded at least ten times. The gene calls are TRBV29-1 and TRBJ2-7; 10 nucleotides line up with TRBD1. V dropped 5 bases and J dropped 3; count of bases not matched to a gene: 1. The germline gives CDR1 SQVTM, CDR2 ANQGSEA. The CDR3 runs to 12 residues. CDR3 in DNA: TGCAGCGTTAGGGACAGGGGCTACGAGCAGTACTTC. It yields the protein CSVRDRGYEQYF.

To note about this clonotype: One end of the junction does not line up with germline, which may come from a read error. Here the CDR3 reads CANSQGENTEAFF. For the CDR3, the DNA is TGCGCCAACAGCCAGGGAGAGAACACTGAAGCTTTCTTT. V usage is TRBV4-1 and J usage is TRBJ1-1; a possible D gene is TRBD1 (5 bases). CDR1 MGHRA and CDR2 YSYEKL come from the germline V gene. This CDR3 is 13 amino acids long.

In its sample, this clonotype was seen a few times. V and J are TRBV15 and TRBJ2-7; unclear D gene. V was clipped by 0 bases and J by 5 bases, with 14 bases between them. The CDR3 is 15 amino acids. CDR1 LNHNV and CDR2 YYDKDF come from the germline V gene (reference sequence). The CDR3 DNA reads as TGTGCCACCAGCAGAGATACGGGTACCGGCAACGAGCAGTACTTC. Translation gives CATSRDTGTGNEQYF.